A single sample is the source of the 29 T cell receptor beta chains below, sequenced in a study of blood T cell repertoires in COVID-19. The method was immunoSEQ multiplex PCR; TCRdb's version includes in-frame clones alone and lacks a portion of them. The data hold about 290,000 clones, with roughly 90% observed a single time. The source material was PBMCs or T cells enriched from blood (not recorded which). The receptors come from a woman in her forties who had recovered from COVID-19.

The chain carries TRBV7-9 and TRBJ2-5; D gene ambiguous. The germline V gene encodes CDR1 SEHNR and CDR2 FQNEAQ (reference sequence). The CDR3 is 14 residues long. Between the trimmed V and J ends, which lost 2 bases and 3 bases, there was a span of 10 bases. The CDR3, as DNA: TGTGCCAGCAGCTTATGGGCCGATGAAGAGACCCAGTACTTC. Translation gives CASSLWADEETQYF. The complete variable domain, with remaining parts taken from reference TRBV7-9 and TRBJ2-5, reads DTGVSQNPRHKITKRGQNVTFRCDPISEHNRLYWYRQTLGQGPEFLTYFQNEAQLEKSRLLSDRFSAERPKGSFSTLEIQRTEQGDSAMYLCASSLWADEETQYFGPGTRLLVL.

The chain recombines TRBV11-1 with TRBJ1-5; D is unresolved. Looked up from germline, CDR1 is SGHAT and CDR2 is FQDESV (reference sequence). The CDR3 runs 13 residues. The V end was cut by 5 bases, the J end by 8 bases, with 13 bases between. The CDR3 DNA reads TGTGCCAGCAGCCGAACTGACAACGAGCCCCAGCATTTT. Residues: CASSRTDNEPQHF.

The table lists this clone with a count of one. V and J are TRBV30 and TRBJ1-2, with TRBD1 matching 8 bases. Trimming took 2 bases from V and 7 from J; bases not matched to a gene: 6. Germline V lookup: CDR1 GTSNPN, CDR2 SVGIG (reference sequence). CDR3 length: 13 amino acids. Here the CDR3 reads CAWSTTGASGYTF. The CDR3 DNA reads TGTGCCTGGAGTACGACAGGGGCTAGTGGCTACACCTTC. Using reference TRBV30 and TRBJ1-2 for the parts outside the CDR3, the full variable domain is SQTIHQWPATLVQPVGSPLSLECTVEGTSNPNLYWYRQAAGRGLQLLFYSVGIGQISSEVPQNLSASRPQDRQFILSSKKLLLSDSGFYLCAWSTTGASGYTFGSGTRLTVV.

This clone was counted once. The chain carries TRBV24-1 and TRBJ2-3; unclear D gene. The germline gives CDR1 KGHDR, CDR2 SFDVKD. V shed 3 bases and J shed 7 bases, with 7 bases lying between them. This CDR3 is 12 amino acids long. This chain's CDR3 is CATSDLGYTQYF. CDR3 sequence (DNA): TGTGCCACCAGTGATCTAGGTTATACGCAGTATTTT.

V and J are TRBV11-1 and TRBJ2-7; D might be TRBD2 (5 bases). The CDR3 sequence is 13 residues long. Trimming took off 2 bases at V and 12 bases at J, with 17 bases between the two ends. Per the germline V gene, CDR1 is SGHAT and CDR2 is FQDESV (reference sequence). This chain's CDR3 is CASSLKRERKLYF. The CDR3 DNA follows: TGTGCCAGCAGCTTAAAGAGGGAGAGGAAACTGTACTTC.

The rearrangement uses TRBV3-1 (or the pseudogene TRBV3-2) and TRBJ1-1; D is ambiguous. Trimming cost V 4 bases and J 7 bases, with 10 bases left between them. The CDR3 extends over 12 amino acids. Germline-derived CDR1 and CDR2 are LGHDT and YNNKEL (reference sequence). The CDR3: CASSLTTLEAFF. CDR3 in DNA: TGTGCCAGCAGCCTAACGACACTTGAAGCTTTCTTT.

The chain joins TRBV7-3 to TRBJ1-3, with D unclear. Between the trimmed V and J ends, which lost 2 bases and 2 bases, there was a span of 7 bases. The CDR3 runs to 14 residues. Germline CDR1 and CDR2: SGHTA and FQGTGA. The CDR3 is CASSLSAAGNTIYF. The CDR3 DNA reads TGTGCCAGCAGCTTATCCGCGGCTGGAAACACCATATATTTT.

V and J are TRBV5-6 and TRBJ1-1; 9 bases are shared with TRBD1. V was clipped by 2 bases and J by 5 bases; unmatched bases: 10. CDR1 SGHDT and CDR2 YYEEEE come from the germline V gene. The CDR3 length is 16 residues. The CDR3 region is CASSFLQGAPGTEAFF. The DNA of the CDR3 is TGTGCCAGCAGCTTTTTACAGGGGGCTCCCGGGACTGAAGCTTTCTTT.

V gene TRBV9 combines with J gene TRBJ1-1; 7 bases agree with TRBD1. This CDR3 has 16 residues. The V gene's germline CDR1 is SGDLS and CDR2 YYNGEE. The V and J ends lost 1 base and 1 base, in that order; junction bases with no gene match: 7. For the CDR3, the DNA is TGTGCCAGCAGCGTAACGACAGGGACGGAGAACACTGAAGCTTTCTTT. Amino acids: CASSVTTGTENTEAFF.

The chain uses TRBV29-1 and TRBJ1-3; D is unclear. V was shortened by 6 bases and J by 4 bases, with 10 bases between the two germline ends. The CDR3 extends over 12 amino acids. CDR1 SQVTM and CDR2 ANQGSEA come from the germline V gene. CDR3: CSVRELGNTIYF. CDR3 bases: TGCAGCGTACGGGAGTTGGGAAACACCATATATTTT.

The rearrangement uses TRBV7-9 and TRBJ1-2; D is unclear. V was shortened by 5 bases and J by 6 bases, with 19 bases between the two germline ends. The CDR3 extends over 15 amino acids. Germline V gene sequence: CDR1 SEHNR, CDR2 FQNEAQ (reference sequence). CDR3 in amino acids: CASSEYSVLKDGYTF. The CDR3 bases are TGTGCCAGCAGCGAGTACAGTGTCCTGAAAGATGGCTACACCTTC.

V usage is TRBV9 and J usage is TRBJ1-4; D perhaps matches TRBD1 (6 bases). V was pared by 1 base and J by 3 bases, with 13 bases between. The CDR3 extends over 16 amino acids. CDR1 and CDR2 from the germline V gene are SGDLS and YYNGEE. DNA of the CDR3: TGTGCCAGCAGCGTACTCCCGACAGGCGCTAATGAAAAACTGTTTTTT. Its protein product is CASSVLPTGANEKLFF.

This CDR3 reads CASGTTSGGLEQYF. The CDR3 bases are TGTGCCAGCGGCACGACTAGCGGGGGCCTGGAGCAGTACTTC. The chain recombines TRBV5-4 with TRBJ2-7, with 12 bases matching TRBD2. The V gene's germline CDR1 is SGHNT and CDR2 YYREEE (reference sequence). The CDR3 contains 14 residues. V lost 7 bases, J lost 7 bases, and 9 bases stayed unmatched.

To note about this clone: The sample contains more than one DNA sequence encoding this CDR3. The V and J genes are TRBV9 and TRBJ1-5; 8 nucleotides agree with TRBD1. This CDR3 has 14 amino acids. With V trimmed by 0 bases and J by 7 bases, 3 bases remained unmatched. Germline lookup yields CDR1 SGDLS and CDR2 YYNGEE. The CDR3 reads CASSVGTGNQPQHF. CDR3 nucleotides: TGTGCCAGCAGCGTAGGGACAGGGAACCAGCCCCAGCATTTT. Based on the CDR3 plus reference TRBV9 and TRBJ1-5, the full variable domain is DSGVTQTPKHLITATGQRVTLRCSPRSGDLSVYWYQQSLDQGLQFLIQYYNGEERAKGNILERFSAQQFPDLHSELNLSSLELGDSALYFCASSVGTGNQPQHFGDGTRLSIL.

CDR3 nucleotides: TGTGCCAGCAGCGGGACAGGGGGCACAGATACGCAGTATTTT. Its protein is CASSGTGGTDTQYF. This chain connects TRBV5-4 to TRBJ2-3, with 10 bases aligning to TRBD1. The CDR3 totals 14 residues. Germline V gene data show CDR1 as SGHNT and CDR2 as YYREEE (reference sequence). Trimming cost V 4 bases and J 1 base; bases outside gene matches: 0.

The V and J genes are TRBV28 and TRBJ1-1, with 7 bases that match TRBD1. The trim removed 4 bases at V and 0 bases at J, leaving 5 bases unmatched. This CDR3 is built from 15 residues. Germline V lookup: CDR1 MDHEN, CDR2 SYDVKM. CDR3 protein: CASSYLGQMNTEAFF. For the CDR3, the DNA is TGTGCCAGCAGTTATCTGGGACAGATGAACACTGAAGCTTTCTTT. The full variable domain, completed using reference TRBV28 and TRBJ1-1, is DVKVTQSSRYLVKRTGEKVFLECVQDMDHENMFWYRQDPGLGLRLIYFSYDVKMKEKGDIPEGYSVSREKKERFSLILESASTNQTSMYLCASSYLGQMNTEAFFGQGTRLTVV.

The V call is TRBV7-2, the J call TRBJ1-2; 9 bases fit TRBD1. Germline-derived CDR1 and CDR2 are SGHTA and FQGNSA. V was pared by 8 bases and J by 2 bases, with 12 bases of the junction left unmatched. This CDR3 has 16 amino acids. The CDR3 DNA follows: TGTGCCAGCTCCAACTCCGGGACAGGGAGGAACTATGGCTACACCTTC. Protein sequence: CASSNSGTGRNYGYTF.

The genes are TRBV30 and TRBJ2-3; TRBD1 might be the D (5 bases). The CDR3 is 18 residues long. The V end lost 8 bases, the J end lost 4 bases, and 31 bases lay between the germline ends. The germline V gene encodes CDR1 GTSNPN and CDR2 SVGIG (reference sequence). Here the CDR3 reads CARQQTFPSGAWSDTQYF. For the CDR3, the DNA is TGTGCCAGGCAACAAACTTTCCCCTCTGGGGCCTGGTCAGATACGCAGTATTTT. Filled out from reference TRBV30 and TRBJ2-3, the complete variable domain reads SQTIHQWPATLVQPVGSPLSLECTVEGTSNPNLYWYRQAAGRGLQLLFYSVGIGQISSEVPQNLSASRPQDRQFILSSKKLLLSDSGFYLCARQQTFPSGAWSDTQYFGPGTRLTVL.

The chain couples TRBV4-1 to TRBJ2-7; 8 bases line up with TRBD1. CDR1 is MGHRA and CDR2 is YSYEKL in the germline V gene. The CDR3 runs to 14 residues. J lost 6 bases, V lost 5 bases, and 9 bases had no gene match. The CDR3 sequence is CASSRRTGTGEQYF. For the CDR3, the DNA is TGCGCCAGCAGCAGACGGACAGGGACGGGCGAGCAGTACTTC.

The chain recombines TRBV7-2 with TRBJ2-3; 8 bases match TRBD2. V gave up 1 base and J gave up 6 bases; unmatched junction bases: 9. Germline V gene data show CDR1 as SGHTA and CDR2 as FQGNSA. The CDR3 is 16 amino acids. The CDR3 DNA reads TGTGCCAGCAGCTTAGGAGGGTCTAGCGGGTGGGATACGCAGTATTTT. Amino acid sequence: CASSLGGSSGWDTQYF.

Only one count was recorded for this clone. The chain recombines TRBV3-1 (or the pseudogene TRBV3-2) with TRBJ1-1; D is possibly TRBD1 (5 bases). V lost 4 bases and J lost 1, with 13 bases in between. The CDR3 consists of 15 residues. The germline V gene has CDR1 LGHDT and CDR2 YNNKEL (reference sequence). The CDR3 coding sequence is TGTGCCAGCAGCCTCCGGGACGGGGGGAACACTGAAGCTTTCTTT. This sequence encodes CASSLRDGGNTEAFF.

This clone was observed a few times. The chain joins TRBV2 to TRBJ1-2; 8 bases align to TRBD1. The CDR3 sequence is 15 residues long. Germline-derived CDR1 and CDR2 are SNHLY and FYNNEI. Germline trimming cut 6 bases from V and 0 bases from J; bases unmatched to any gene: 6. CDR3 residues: CASRADRGTNYGYTF. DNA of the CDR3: TGTGCCAGCAGAGCAGACAGGGGCACTAACTATGGCTACACCTTC. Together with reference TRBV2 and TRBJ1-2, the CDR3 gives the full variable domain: EPEVTQTPSHQVTQMGQEVILRCVPISNHLYFYWYRQILGQKVEFLVSFYNNEISEKSEIFDDQFSVERPDGSNFTLKIRSTKLEDSAMYFCASRADRGTNYGYTFGSGTRLTVV.

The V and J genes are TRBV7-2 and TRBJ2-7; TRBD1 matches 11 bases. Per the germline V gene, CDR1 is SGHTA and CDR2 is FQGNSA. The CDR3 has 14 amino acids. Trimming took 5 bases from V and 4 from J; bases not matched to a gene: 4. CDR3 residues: CASSLDRGRYEQYF. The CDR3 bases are TGTGCCAGCAGCCTGGACAGGGGGCGTTACGAGCAGTACTTC.

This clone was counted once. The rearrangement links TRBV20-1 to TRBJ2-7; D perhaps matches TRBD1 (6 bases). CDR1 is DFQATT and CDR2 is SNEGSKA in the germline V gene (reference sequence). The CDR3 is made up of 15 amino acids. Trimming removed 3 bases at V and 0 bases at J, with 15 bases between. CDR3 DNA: TGCAGTGCTAGTGACCGGGACATGAGCTCCTACGAGCAGTACTTC. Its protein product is CSASDRDMSSYEQYF.

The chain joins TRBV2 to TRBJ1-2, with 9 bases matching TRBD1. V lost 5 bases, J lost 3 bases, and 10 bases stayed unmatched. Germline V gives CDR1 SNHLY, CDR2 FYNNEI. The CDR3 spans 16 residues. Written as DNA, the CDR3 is TGTGCCAGCAGTCCCCGAGACAGGGGGGTCGACTATGGCTACACCTTC. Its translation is CASSPRDRGVDYGYTF.

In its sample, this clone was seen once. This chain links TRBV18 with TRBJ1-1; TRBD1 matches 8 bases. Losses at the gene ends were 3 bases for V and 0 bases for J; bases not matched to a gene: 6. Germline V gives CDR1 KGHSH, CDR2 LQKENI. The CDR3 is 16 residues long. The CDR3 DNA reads TGTGCCAGCTCACCTAGCACAGGGGGAATGAACACTGAAGCTTTCTTT. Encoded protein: CASSPSTGGMNTEAFF.

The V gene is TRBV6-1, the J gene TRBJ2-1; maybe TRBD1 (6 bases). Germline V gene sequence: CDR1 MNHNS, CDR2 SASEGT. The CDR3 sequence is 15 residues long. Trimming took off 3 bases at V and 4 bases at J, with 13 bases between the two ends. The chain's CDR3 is CASSDQGTRYNEQFF. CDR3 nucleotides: TGTGCCAGCAGTGATCAGGGGACACGGTACAATGAGCAGTTCTTC.

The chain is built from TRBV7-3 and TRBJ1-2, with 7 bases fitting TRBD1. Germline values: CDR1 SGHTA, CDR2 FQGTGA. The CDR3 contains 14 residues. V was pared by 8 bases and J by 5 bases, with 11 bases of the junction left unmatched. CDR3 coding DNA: TGTGCCAGCGGAGTTATCGGGACAGTATATGGCTACACCTTC. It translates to CASGVIGTVYGYTF. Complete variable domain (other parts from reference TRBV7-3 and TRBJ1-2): GAGVSQTPSNKVTEKGKYVELRCDPISGHTALYWYRQSLGQGPEFLIYFQGTGAADDSGLPNDRFFAVRPEGSVSTLKIQRTERGDSAVYLCASGVIGTVYGYTFGSGTRLTVV.

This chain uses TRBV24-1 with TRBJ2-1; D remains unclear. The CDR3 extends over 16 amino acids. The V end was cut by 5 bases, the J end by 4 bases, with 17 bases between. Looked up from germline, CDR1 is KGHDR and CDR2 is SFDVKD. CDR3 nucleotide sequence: TGTGCCACCAGTGCCAATGGCGCTGGAGAATACAATGAGCAGTTCTTC. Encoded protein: CATSANGAGEYNEQFF.